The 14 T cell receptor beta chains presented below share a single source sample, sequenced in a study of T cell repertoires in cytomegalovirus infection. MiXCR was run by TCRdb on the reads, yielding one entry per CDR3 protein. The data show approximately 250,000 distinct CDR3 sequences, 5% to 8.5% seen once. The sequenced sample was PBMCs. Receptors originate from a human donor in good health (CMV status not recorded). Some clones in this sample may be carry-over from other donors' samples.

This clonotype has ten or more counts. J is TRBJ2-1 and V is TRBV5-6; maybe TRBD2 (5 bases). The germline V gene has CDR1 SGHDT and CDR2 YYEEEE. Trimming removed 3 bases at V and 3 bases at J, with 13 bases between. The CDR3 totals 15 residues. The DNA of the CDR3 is TGTGCCAGCAGCTCCAAACTAGTTTTCTACAATGAGCAGTTCTTC. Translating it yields CASSSKLVFYNEQFF.

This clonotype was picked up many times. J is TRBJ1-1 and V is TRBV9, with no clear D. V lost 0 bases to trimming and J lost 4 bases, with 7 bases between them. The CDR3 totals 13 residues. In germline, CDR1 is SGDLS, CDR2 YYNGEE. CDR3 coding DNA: TGTGCCAGCAGCGTAGGAGTGGTCACTGAAGCTTTCTTT. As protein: CASSVGVVTEAFF.

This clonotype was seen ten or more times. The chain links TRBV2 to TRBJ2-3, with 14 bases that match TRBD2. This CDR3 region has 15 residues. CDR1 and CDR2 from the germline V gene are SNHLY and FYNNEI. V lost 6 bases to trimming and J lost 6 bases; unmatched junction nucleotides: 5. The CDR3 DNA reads TGTGCCAGCAGCCGACTAGCGGGGGGGCTGGATACGCAGTATTTT. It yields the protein CASSRLAGGLDTQYF.

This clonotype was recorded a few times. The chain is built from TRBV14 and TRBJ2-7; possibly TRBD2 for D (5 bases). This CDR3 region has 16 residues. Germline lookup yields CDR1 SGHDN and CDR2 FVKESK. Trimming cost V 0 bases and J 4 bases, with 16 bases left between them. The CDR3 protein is CASSQEEVGGGYEQYF. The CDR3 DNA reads TGTGCCAGCAGCCAAGAAGAGGTTGGTGGCGGGTACGAGCAGTACTTC. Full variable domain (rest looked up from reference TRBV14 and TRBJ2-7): EAGVTQFPSHSVIEKGQTVTLRCDPISGHDNLYWYRRVMGKEIKFLLHFVKESKQDESGMPNNRFLAERTGGTYSTLKVQPAELEDSGVYFCASSQEEVGGGYEQYFGPGTRLTVT.

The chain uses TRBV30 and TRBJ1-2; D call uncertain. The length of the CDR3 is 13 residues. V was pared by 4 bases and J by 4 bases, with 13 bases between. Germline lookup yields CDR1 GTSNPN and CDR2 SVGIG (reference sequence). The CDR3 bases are TGTGCCTGGAACGAGCGAGATTCCTATGGCTACACCTTC. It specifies CAWNERDSYGYTF.

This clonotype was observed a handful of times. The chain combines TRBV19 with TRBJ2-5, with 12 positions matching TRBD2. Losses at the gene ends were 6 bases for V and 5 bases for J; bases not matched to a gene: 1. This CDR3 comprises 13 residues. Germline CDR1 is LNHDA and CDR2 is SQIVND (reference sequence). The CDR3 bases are TGTGCCAGTAGGCTAGCGGGAGGGGAGACCCAGTACTTC. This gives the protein CASRLAGGETQYF.

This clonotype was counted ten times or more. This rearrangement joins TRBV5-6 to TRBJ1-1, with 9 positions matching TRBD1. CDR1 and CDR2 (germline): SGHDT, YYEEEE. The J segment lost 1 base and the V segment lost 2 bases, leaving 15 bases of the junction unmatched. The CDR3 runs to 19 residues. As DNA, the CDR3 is TGTGCCAGCAGCTTCTACTTTGACCGGGACAGGGACGGGAACACTGAAGCTTTCTTT. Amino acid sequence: CASSFYFDRDRDGNTEAFF.

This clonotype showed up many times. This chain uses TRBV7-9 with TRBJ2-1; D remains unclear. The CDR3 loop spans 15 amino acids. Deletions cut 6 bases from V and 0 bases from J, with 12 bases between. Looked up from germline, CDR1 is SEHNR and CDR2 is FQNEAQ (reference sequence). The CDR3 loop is CASSFARNSYNEQFF. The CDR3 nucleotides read TGTGCCAGCAGTTTTGCTCGGAACTCCTACAATGAGCAGTTCTTC.

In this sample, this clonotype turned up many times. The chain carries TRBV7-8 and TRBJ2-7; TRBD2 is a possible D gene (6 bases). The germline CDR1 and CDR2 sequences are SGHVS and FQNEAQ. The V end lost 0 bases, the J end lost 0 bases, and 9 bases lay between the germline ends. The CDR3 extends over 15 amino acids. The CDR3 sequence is CASSLAGTSSYEQYF. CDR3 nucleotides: TGTGCCAGCAGCTTAGCCGGGACTTCCTCCTACGAGCAGTACTTC.

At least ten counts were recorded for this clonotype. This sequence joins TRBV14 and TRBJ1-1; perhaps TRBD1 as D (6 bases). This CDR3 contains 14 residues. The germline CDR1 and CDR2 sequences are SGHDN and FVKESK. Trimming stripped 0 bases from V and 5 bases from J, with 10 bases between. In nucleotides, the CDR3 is TGTGCCAGCAGCCAAGATAACAGGGAGACTGAAGCTTTCTTT. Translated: CASSQDNRETEAFF.

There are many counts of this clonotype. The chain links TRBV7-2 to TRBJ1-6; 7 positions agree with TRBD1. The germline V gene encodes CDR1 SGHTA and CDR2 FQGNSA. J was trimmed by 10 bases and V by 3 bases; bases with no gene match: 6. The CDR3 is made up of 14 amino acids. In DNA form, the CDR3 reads TGTGCCAGCAGCTTCCGACAGGGAAACTCACCCCTCCACTTT. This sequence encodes CASSFRQGNSPLHF.

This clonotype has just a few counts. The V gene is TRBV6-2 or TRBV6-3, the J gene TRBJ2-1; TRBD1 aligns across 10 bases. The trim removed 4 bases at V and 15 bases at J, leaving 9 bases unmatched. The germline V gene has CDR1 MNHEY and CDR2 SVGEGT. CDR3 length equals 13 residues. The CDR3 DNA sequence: TGTGCCAGCAGTTGGGGAGGACAGGGGGTTCTGTTCTTC. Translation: CASSWGGQGVLFF.

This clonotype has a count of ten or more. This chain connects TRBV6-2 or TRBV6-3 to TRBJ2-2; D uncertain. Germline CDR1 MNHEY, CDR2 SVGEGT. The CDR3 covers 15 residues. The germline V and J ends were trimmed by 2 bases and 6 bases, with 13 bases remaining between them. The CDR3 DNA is TGTGCCAGCAGTTACGATCCAGCGAAGGCCGGGGAGCTGTTTTTT. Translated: CASSYDPAKAGELFF.

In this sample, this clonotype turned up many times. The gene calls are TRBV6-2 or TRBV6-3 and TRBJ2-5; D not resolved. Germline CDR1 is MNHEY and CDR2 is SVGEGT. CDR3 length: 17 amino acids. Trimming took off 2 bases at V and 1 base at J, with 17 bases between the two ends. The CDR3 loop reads CASSYGAQLSPQETQYF. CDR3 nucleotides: TGTGCCAGCAGTTACGGAGCGCAGCTATCCCCCCAAGAGACCCAGTACTTC.